The following is a T cell receptor beta chain sequence with its context. Its antigen is unknown. PCR amplification relied on 60 Vbeta primers (plus 13 Jbeta primers). Sequenced by immunoSEQ multiplex PCR; TCRdb stores in-frame clones only, minus some. The sample records around 160,000 clones, around 83% being singletons. With 7 bases clipped from V and 2 bases from J, the junction kept 8 bases outside the gene matches. CDR1 ENHRY and CDR2 SYGVKD come from the germline V gene. The CDR3 length is 14 residues. The data derive from a study of cytomegalovirus exposure and HLA in healthy donors. Study-wide results and caveats: The authors confirmed in vitro that three CMV-associated chains were specific for CMV antigens. In the analysis, some V segments, TRBV6-2 and TRBV6-3 included, were excluded as indistinguishable. Later examination showed HLA-associated TCR beta chains had greater clonal expansion than equally common others.

The chain couples TRBV10-3 to TRBJ2-7; the match to TRBD1 covers 7 bases. Material: PBMCs. This TCR was recovered from a man over 45 in good health and CMV-seropositive. CDR3 sequence reads: CAIITRTGPYEQYF. In DNA, the CDR3 is TGTGCCATCATCACCAGGACAGGCCCCTACGAGCAGTACTTC.